The 21 T cell receptor beta chains below come from one sample, sequenced in a study of blood T cells in healthy people across ages (dated by TCRdb to between 2014 and 2016). The library was obtained by 5' RACE. Sequencer: Illumina HiSeq 2500. A second PCR of 7 to 11 cycles was performed with a sample-barcoded 5' primer and a J-beta primer mix. TCRdb took the public reads, trimmed them with fastp at Q25, ran MiXCR for clone calling and kept in-frame beta chains. Rows are combined by CDR3 protein, so each entry shows the most common genes and DNA. The sample table holds about 1.6 million distinct CDR3 sequences, of which roughly 32% were seen once. The ten largest clonotypes hold around 11% of the sample. Material: blood. These receptors all stem from a woman younger than 45 in good health.

The chain joins TRBV7-9 to TRBJ2-7, with D perhaps assigned TRBD1 or TRBD2 (5 bases each). The CDR3 has 16 residues. The germline gives CDR1 SEHNR, CDR2 FQNEAQ (reference sequence). Trimming took off 5 bases at V and 3 bases at J, with 20 bases between the two ends. CDR3 in DNA: TGTGCCAGCAGCACCCGGGACCTCGAATGGGGCTACGAGCAGTACTTC. As protein: CASSTRDLEWGYEQYF.

The V gene is TRBV7-7, the J gene TRBJ2-5, with TRBD2 as a possible D gene (5 bases). CDR1 is SSHAT and CDR2 is FNYEAQ in the germline V gene (reference sequence). CDR3 size: 14 residues. The V end lost 5 bases, the J end lost 5 bases, and 15 bases lay between the germline ends. The CDR3 nucleotides are TGTGCCAGCAGCGAGGACTTTACCGCGGAGACCCAGTACTTC. Its translation is CASSEDFTAETQYF.

In regard to this clonotype: At one end, the junction sequence differs from germline, possibly due to a read error. The gene calls are TRBV10-3 and TRBJ1-5; D not certain. Germline values: CDR1 ENHRY, CDR2 SYGVKD. There are 14 residues in the CDR3. This chain's CDR3 is CVISESAGNQPQHF. CDR3 in DNA: TGTGTCATCAGTGAGTCGGCTGGCAATCAGCCCCAGCATTTT.

The rearrangement joins TRBV2 to TRBJ1-1; D call uncertain. Germline V gives CDR1 SNHLY, CDR2 FYNNEI. V was clipped by 2 bases and J by 2 bases, with 9 bases between them. The CDR3 runs to 14 residues. The CDR3 bases are TGTGCCAGCAGTGAACTGGGCGGAAACACTGAAGCTTTCTTT. Its protein is CASSELGGNTEAFF.

This clonotype has more than one count but fewer than ten. The chain employs TRBV4-1 and TRBJ1-4; D remains ambiguous. The V gene lost 2 bases and the J gene lost 8 bases, with 18 bases spanning the gap. Per germline, CDR1 MGHRA and CDR2 YSYEKL. The CDR3 extends over 16 amino acids. The chain's CDR3 is CASSQKLSGGDEKLFF. For the CDR3, the DNA is TGCGCCAGCAGCCAAAAACTCAGTGGAGGAGACGAAAAACTGTTTTTT.

This clonotype was counted only a few times. The genes are TRBV6-5 and TRBJ2-6; D tentatively fits TRBD1 or TRBD2 (5 bases each). Trimming stripped 0 bases from V and 3 bases from J, with 15 bases between. The CDR3 consists of 18 residues. Germline V gene data show CDR1 as MNHEY and CDR2 as SVGAGI. The CDR3 sequence: CASSYSAPGQGGANVLTF. DNA for the CDR3: TGTGCCAGCAGTTACTCGGCCCCGGGGCAAGGTGGGGCCAACGTCCTGACTTTC.

This clonotype has only a few counts. V gene TRBV9 combines with J gene TRBJ2-1; D is perhaps TRBD2 (6 bases). This CDR3 has 14 residues. Germline V lookup: CDR1 SGDLS, CDR2 YYNGEE. Trimming removed 0 bases at V and 7 bases at J, with 11 bases between. The CDR3 loop reads CASSVAGEGNEQFF. CDR3 DNA: TGTGCCAGCAGCGTAGCGGGAGAGGGGAATGAGCAGTTCTTC.

The chain has TRBV29-1 and TRBJ1-1; tentatively, D is TRBD1 (6 bases). The CDR3 is 13 amino acids. Germline CDR1 SQVTM, CDR2 ANQGSEA. Trimming stripped 8 bases from V and 4 bases from J, with 17 bases between. The chain's CDR3 is CSSQGIGVTEAFF. The CDR3, as DNA: TGCAGCTCTCAGGGGATTGGCGTCACTGAAGCTTTCTTT.

This chain links TRBV11-1 with TRBJ2-3; no definite D call. The CDR3 runs to 14 residues. Between the trimmed V and J ends, which lost 1 base and 4 bases, there was a span of 9 bases. Germline CDR1 and CDR2: SGHAT and FQDESV (reference sequence). CDR3 in DNA: TGTGCCAGCAGCTTAGTTAGCAGGTCAGATACGCAGTATTTT. This codes for CASSLVSRSDTQYF.

Only a few counts were recorded for this clonotype. The chain recombines TRBV28 with TRBJ2-7; no definite D call. V was trimmed by 3 bases and J by 5 bases, leaving 11 bases between them. CDR3 length equals 13 residues. Germline loops: CDR1 MDHEN, CDR2 SYDVKM. The CDR3 DNA reads as TGTGCCAGCAGTTTTCATGGCGCGCACGAGCAGTACTTC. This translates into CASSFHGAHEQYF.

The chain has TRBV7-8 and TRBJ1-4, with D unclear. Trimming removed 5 bases from V and 3 bases from J, with 13 bases in between. The length of the CDR3 is 15 residues. CDR1 and CDR2 from the germline V gene are SGHVS and FQNEAQ. The DNA of the CDR3 is TGTGCCAGCAGCGTACGACCGGGTCCTAATGAAAAACTGTTTTTT. This gives the protein CASSVRPGPNEKLFF.

The V call is TRBV20-1, the J call TRBJ1-2; D call uncertain. CDR1 DFQATT and CDR2 SNEGSKA come from the germline V gene (reference sequence). This CDR3 is built from 13 residues. V gave up 5 bases and J gave up 7 bases, with 17 bases separating them. The CDR3 DNA is TGCAGTGCTCCCCGGGAGGGCTGGAGTGGCTACACCTTC. Its protein product is CSAPREGWSGYTF.

Here the CDR3 reads CASSPAPRLAGGGNEQFF. CDR3 DNA sequence: TGTGCCAGCAGCCCCGCACCGCGACTAGCGGGGGGGGGCAATGAGCAGTTCTTC. The chain couples TRBV7-3 to TRBJ2-1, with 14 bases that match TRBD2. The V gene end was trimmed by 5 bases and the J gene end by 6 bases; junction bases not matched to a gene: 12. Germline lookup yields CDR1 SGHTA and CDR2 FQGTGA. The CDR3 loop spans 18 amino acids.

A word on this clonotype: At one boundary the junction diverges from the germline segment, which might be a read error. CDR3 DNA: TGTGCCGGCAGTCTAATTCCCCGGGCAGGGCGTTACGAGCAGTACTTC. It yields the protein CAGSLIPRAGRYEQYF. The J gene is TRBJ2-5, the V gene TRBV28; a possible D gene is TRBD1 (5 bases). Judging by the DNA end, TRBJ2-7 fits better; the J call may be wrong. The CDR3 runs to 16 residues. The germline gives CDR1 MDHEN, CDR2 SYDVKM.

The chain employs TRBV20-1 and TRBJ2-1; the match to TRBD2 covers 9 bases. The V segment lost 5 bases and the J segment 8 bases; nucleotides outside the gene matches: 10. CDR1 and CDR2 (germline): DFQATT, SNEGSKA (reference sequence). This CDR3 has 14 amino acids. The CDR3 loop is CSALLGLARDEQFF. In nucleotides, the CDR3 is TGCAGTGCTCTGCTTGGACTAGCGAGGGATGAGCAGTTCTTC.

This clonotype appeared a few times. The rearrangement joins TRBV6-6 to TRBJ2-5; TRBD2 aligns across 7 bases. The CDR3 extends over 14 amino acids. CDR1 is MNHNY and CDR2 is SVGAGI in the germline V gene (reference sequence). Unmatched junction bases numbered 9, after V lost 6 bases and J lost 5 bases. The DNA for the CDR3 is TGTGCCAGCAGCAAAATGAGGGAGGGGGAGACCCAGTACTTC. It yields the protein CASSKMREGETQYF.

The rearrangement links TRBV6-5 to TRBJ1-4; no reliable D call. CDR1 is MNHEY and CDR2 is SVGAGI in the germline V gene. The CDR3 has 14 amino acids. V lost 2 bases and J lost 4, with 8 bases in between. CDR3 in amino acids: CASSYDGYNEKLFF. The CDR3 region has the DNA TGTGCCAGCAGTTACGACGGATATAATGAAAAACTGTTTTTT.

This clonotype showed up many times. The chain carries TRBV12-3 or TRBV12-4 and TRBJ2-5; D perhaps matches TRBD1 (6 bases). The V end lost 6 bases, the J end lost 4 bases, and 12 bases lay between the germline ends. CDR3 length equals 13 residues. In DNA, the CDR3 is TGTGCCAGCAGGAACAGGGATGGAGAGACCCAGTACTTC. It translates to CASRNRDGETQYF.

This chain joins TRBV12-3 or TRBV12-4 and TRBJ2-1; D is possibly TRBD2 (6 bases). The assigned J gene may be wrong: the sequence end matches TRBJ2-7 better. This CDR3 is 16 amino acids long. The CDR3 spells CASTQRGDWTYNEQYV. In nucleotides, the CDR3 is TGTGCCAGCACCCAACGTGGGGACTGGACTTACAATGAGCAGTACGTC.

This sequence joins TRBV29-1 and TRBJ2-7; a weak D match, TRBD1 (5 bases). V was trimmed by 1 base and J by 5 bases, leaving 21 bases between them. The germline V gene has CDR1 SQVTM and CDR2 ANQGSEA. The CDR3 covers 16 residues. This chain's CDR3 is CSVEVSYRQPPNEQYF. The CDR3 DNA sequence: TGCAGCGTTGAAGTCAGCTACAGGCAGCCCCCGAACGAGCAGTACTTC.

Worth noting for this clonotype: Germline and junction disagree at one end, which may indicate a read error. This sequence joins TRBV3-1 and TRBJ2-7; 12 bases agree with TRBD2. This CDR3 is 14 amino acids long. Per the germline V gene, CDR1 is LGHDT and CDR2 is YNNKEL (reference sequence). CDR3 amino acids: CTSSLWTSGEEQYF. CDR3 in DNA: TGTACCAGCAGCCTTTGGACTAGCGGGGAAGAGCAGTACTTC.